This T cell receptor beta chain was found in a study of T cell clonality in common variable immunodeficiency (dated by TCRdb to about 2015). General conclusions and limits of the study: Increased TCRbeta clonality was found in CVID subjects compared with healthy controls (t-test p = 0.018), with the increase being most characteristic of about a third of subjects. CVID TCRbeta sequences reportedly showed fewer deletions and N-nucleotide insertions and lacked highly modified clones with 13 or more V deletions. According to the authors, figuring out what caused the increased clonality in CVID would require sequencing the repertoires of T cell subpopulations. Correlations of repertoire features with clinical complications were constrained by heterogeneity among patients within the CVID cohort. Fewer TCRbeta clones were shared among CVID subjects than among healthy controls (p < 0.0001). Even though DNA input was the same, control samples had an average of about 90,000 unique sequences each, compared with approximately 32,000 in CVID samples.

This clone was recorded many times. The antigen this receptor binds is unknown. Read sequence stops 3 residues before the CDR3 end, and the germline J gene provides the missing end. CVID samples and control samples contributed equivalent amounts of genomic DNA as sequencing input. For every sample, a 60 bp segment covering the rearranged TCRbeta CDR3 region was amplified and then sequenced. The immunoSEQ assay, a bias-corrected multiplex PCR with high-throughput sequencing, was employed for TCRbeta amplification. Per the original workflow: Each unique nucleotide sequence was treated as a clone and annotated with V, D and J genes, copy number and frequency. Sequences were labeled productive if in frame, and non-productive if out of frame or containing stop codons. Clonality was calculated from Shannon's entropy as previously described. The predicted amino acid sequences of productive clones were used to derive the mean CDR3 Kyte-Doolittle hydropathy. Scaled V gene usage was hierarchically clustered using Manhattan distance and complete linkage with the R hclust function. Clone sharing by CDR3 amino acid sequence was assessed by resampling 12 repertoires per group over 100 rounds. The repertoires were searched for 70 published EBV-specific and almost 250 published CMV-specific TCRbeta sequences. Two CVID samples yielding fewer than 10,000 sequences were excluded from analysis, leaving approximately 40 CVID repertoires. TCRdb provides this immuneACCESS table in a form limited to in-frame rearrangements. Some clones are lacking; in checked studies, under half of them reflect an unresolved V gene, and why the rest are absent is not known. The V and J calls and clone size are taken from that table; D and trimming were inferred from the DNA. This sample includes 42,000 or so clones, and none of them was observed just once. The ten largest clones take up around 1.5% of the sample.

Counted from cysteine to phenylalanine, this CDR3 has 15 amino acids. Only the CDR3 bases that were read are kept: 36 of them, in frame from base 1. After removal of 5 bases from V and 2 bases from J, the junction retains 6 bases not matched to a gene. In the germline V gene (reference sequence), CDR1 corresponds to DFQATT and CDR2 to SNEGSKA. Most CVID patients and most healthy controls were of Caucasian heritage. From each donor, about 4.5 to 9 ml of heparinized peripheral whole blood was collected. Genomic DNA from adults with common variable immune deficiency (CVID) and from healthy adult controls was used for sequencing of TCRbeta CDR3 repertoires. The control group comprised 22 healthy adult volunteers, roughly twelve female and approximately 10 male, aged about 23 to 70 years with a mean age of roughly 35. Diluted blood was subjected to density centrifugation over Hypaque 1077 or Ficoll-Paque for isolation of peripheral blood mononuclear cells. Genomic DNA was obtained from unsorted mononuclear cells using either Qiagen column purification or a centrifugation-based method.

The sequencing sample was made of peripheral blood mononuclear cells. The sequence links TRBV20-1 to TRBJ2-7, with 13 bases matching TRBD2. The TCR originated in a person aged 18 to 75 in good health. The CDR3 reads CSAFGTSGTTYEQYF. Partial CDR3 DNA: TGCAGTGCTTTTGGGACTAGCGGGACCACCTACGAG.